These 5 T cell receptor beta chains were all obtained from the same sample, sequenced in a study of cytomegalovirus exposure and HLA in healthy donors. Sequencing was performed with immunoSEQ multiplex PCR; in TCRdb, only in-frame clones are kept and a portion is missing. The data show under 95,000 clones, 94% seen once. The source material was PBMCs. Receptors were obtained from a woman aged 18-29 years in good health and CMV-seronegative.

The V gene is TRBV6-1, the J gene TRBJ1-2; 8 bases align to TRBD1. The V segment lost 6 bases and the J segment 4 bases; nucleotides outside the gene matches: 16. The length of the CDR3 is 17 residues. The germline CDR1 and CDR2 sequences are MNHNS and SASEGT. The chain's CDR3 is CASREPGRNRGTYGYTF. In nucleotides, the CDR3 is TGTGCCAGCAGAGAACCCGGAAGGAACAGGGGGACCTATGGCTACACCTTC.

In its sample, this clone was seen once. The V call is TRBV7-9, the J call TRBJ2-7; TRBD1 matches 7 bases. The CDR3 contains 14 residues. Trimming took 1 base from V and 1 from J; bases not matched to a gene: 1. CDR1 is SEHNR and CDR2 is FQNEAQ in the germline V gene (reference sequence). The CDR3 DNA follows: TGTGCCAGCAGCTTAGGCAGGGGGTCCTACGAGCAGTACTTC. Protein sequence: CASSLGRGSYEQYF. The full variable domain, in which reference TRBV7-9 and TRBJ2-7 provide the parts outside the CDR3, is DTGVSQNPRHKITKRGQNVTFRCDPISEHNRLYWYRQTLGQGPEFLTYFQNEAQLEKSRLLSDRFSAERPKGSFSTLEIQRTEQGDSAMYLCASSLGRGSYEQYFGPGTRLTVT.

The chain carries TRBV5-1 and TRBJ2-7; D gene ambiguous. CDR1 is SGHRS and CDR2 is YFSETQ in the germline V gene. The CDR3 extends over 14 amino acids. The germline V and J ends were trimmed by 0 bases and 2 bases, with 9 bases remaining between them. The CDR3 here is CASSLGEAPYEQYF. The CDR3 DNA reads as TGCGCCAGCAGCTTGGGAGAGGCGCCCTACGAGCAGTACTTC.

This clone was observed once. This chain uses TRBV19 with TRBJ2-1, with D perhaps matching TRBD2 (6 bases). CDR1 LNHDA and CDR2 SQIVND come from the germline V gene (reference sequence). This CDR3 comprises 15 residues. The V gene lost 1 base and the J gene lost 6 bases, with 13 bases spanning the gap. The CDR3 nucleotides read TGTGCCAGTAGTATAGGGGGAGGTCGAAGCAATGAGCAGTTCTTC. It translates to CASSIGGGRSNEQFF.

The J gene is TRBJ2-5, the V gene TRBV4-3; 15 bases fit TRBD2. The CDR3 consists of 17 residues. CDR1 is LGHNA and CDR2 is YSLEER in the germline V gene. V lost 5 bases, J lost 4 bases, and 8 bases stayed unmatched. CDR3 in amino acids: CASSFGTSGGLAETQYF. CDR3 DNA: TGCGCCAGCAGCTTCGGGACTAGCGGGGGGTTGGCAGAGACCCAGTACTTC.